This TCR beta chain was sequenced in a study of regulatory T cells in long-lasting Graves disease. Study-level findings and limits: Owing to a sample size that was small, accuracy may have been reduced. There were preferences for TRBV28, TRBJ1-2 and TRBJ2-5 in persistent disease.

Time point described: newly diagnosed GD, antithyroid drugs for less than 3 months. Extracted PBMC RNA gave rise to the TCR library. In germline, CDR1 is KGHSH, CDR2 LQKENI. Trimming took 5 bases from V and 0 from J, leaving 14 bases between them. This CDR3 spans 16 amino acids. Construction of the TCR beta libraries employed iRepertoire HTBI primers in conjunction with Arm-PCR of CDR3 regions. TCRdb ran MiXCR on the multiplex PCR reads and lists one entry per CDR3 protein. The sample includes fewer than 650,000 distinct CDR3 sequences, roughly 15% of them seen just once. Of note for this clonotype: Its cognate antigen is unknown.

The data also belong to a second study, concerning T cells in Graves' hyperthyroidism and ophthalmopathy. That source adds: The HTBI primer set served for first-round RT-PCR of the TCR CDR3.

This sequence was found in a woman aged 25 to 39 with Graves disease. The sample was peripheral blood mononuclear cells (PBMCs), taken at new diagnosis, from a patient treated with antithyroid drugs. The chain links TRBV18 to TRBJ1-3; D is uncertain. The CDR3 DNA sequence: TGTGCCAGCTCAAGTGACGGGCCCATCTCTGGAAACACCATATATTTT. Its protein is CASSSDGPISGNTIYF.